What follows are 11 T cell receptor beta chains derived from one specimen sequenced in a study of T cell repertoires in cytomegalovirus infection. Each CDR3 protein gets one entry after TCRdb re-called the reads with MiXCR. Here the sample spans roughly 760,000 distinct CDR3 sequences, 35% being singletons. The specimen was PBMCs. The receptors originated from a human donor in good health (CMV status not recorded). Some clones in this sample may be carry-over from other donors' samples.

The gene calls are TRBV28 and TRBJ2-7, with TRBD1 identical over 8 bases. Germline CDR1 and CDR2: MDHEN and SYDVKM. The CDR3 runs to 16 residues. J gave up 3 bases and V 5 bases, and 12 bases lay outside the gene matches. CDR3 DNA sequence: TGTGCCAGCAGTCCCCCTTGGACAGGGTCCTACTACGAGCAGTACTTC. As protein: CASSPPWTGSYYEQYF.

The chain has TRBV28 and TRBJ2-7; 7 bases line up with TRBD1. Germline-derived CDR1 and CDR2 are MDHEN and SYDVKM. The CDR3 runs to 15 residues. V trimming: 5 bases; J trimming: 5 bases; junction bases outside the gene matches: 12. DNA of the CDR3: TGTGCCAGCAGTCCCCCTAAGACAGGGTCCCACGAGCAGTACTTC. This encodes CASSPPKTGSHEQYF.

This chain uses TRBV20-1 with TRBJ2-5; D is undetermined. The length of the CDR3 is 12 residues. Germline CDR1 is DFQATT and CDR2 is SNEGSKA (reference sequence). The V end was cut by 3 bases, the J end by 5 bases, with 10 bases between. CDR3 coding DNA: TGCAGTGCTAGGGTACCCCCGGAGACCCAGTACTTC. Translating gives CSARVPPETQYF.

A word on this clonotype: Since a much larger clone is just one base distant, this may be a read error. This chain joins TRBV20-1 and TRBJ2-7; a weak D match, TRBD1 (6 bases). Germline-derived CDR1 and CDR2 are DFQATT and SNEGSKA (reference sequence). Trimming took 4 bases from V and 6 from J, leaving 22 bases between them. The length of the CDR3 is 15 residues. CDR3 DNA: TGCAGTGCTAAAACCCCGACAGGTTTTGGCTCCGAGCAGTACTTC. It is translated as CSAKTPTGFGSEQYF.

This clonotype was counted at least ten times. The J gene is TRBJ1-2, the V gene TRBV5-1; D may be TRBD1 (6 bases). Per germline, CDR1 SGHRS and CDR2 YFSETQ. Trimming removed 3 bases from V and 2 bases from J, with 8 bases in between. The CDR3 totals 13 residues. As DNA, the CDR3 is TGCGCCAGCAGCTCCGGACAGAACTATGGCTACACCTTC. Residues: CASSSGQNYGYTF.

This clonotype was seen a few times. The gene calls are TRBV12-3 or TRBV12-4 and TRBJ1-6; maybe TRBD1 (5 bases). The CDR3 covers 14 residues. The germline V and J ends were trimmed by 5 bases and 10 bases, with 15 bases remaining between them. The CDR3 region is CASSVGYGDSPLHF. Written as DNA, the CDR3 is TGTGCCAGCAGTGTTGGATATGGGGACTCACCCCTCCACTTT.

The chain uses TRBV14 and TRBJ2-7, with D unclear. CDR3 size: 13 residues. Germline CDR1 reads SGHDN; CDR2 reads FVKESK. The V end lost 4 bases, the J end lost 5 bases, and 12 bases lay between the germline ends. The CDR3 DNA follows: TGTGCCAGCAGCCTAGGGTGGGCTAACGAGCAGTACTTC. Protein product: CASSLGWANEQYF.

This clonotype was observed at least ten times. The chain employs TRBV7-2 and TRBJ2-7, with unresolved D. With 1 base removed from V and 0 bases from J, the gap between germline ends came to 7 bases. The length of the CDR3 is 14 residues. Per germline, CDR1 SGHTA and CDR2 FQGNSA. The CDR3 reads CASSLDPSSYEQYF. CDR3 bases: TGTGCCAGCAGCTTAGATCCCAGCTCCTACGAGCAGTACTTC.

Notes on this clonotype: The junction and the germline gene differ at one end; a read error may be behind it. The chain combines TRBV2 with TRBJ1-2, with 10 bases identical to TRBD1. Germline-derived CDR1 and CDR2 are SNHLY and FYNNEI. The CDR3 is 16 residues long. CDR3 bases: TGTGCCAGCAGTGAAAGGGGACAGGGGCTTGGCTATGGCTGCACCTTC. This codes for CASSERGQGLGYGCTF.

This clonotype was seen a few times. The chain couples TRBV6-5 to TRBJ1-4; TRBD1 agrees at 7 bases. The germline gives CDR1 MNHEY, CDR2 SVGAGI. This CDR3 comprises 13 residues. The V segment lost 5 bases and the J segment 8 bases; nucleotides outside the gene matches: 5. The CDR3 loop is CASSTYRGEKLFF. The CDR3 DNA reads as TGTGCCAGCAGTACTTACAGGGGAGAAAAACTGTTTTTT.

There are many counts of this clonotype. V is TRBV28 and J is TRBJ2-7, with 9 bases aligning to TRBD1. This CDR3 contains 14 residues. V lost 6 bases, J lost 1 base, and 4 bases stayed unmatched. Germline V gives CDR1 MDHEN, CDR2 SYDVKM. CDR3 nucleotide sequence: TGTGCCAGCAGGGGGGACAGGGCTTCCTACGAGCAGTACTTC. Translating it yields CASRGDRASYEQYF.